This TCR beta chain originates from a study of T cell repertoires in cytomegalovirus infection. The overall study: It can be stated that public TCR beta signatures indicated CMV infection as well as a matching HLA type. Study-wide points: HLA-C-restricted CMV-specific TCR beta clonotypes were dominant in the ex vivo response.

The CDR3 has 15 amino acids. Germline trimming cut 7 bases from V and 8 bases from J; bases unmatched to any gene: 14. Germline CDR1 SGHTA, CDR2 FQGNSA. TCRdb independently ran MiXCR on the reads; one entry per CDR3 protein. The sample consists of about 300,000 distinct CDR3 sequences, around 9.1% of them appearing once. This clonotype was observed many times. The target antigen is unknown. This chain links TRBV7-2 with TRBJ1-2; 9 bases align to TRBD1. This receptor was taken from a human donor in good health (CMV status not recorded). Some clones in this sample may be carry-over from other donors' samples. Sample: PBMCs. CDR3 bases: TGTGCCAGCACCAACTGGGGACAGGGCCGAGGCGGCTACACCTTC. It translates to CASTNWGQGRGGYTF.